This TCR beta chain was recorded in a study of regulatory T cells in long-lasting Graves disease. Whole-study results and caveats: Those with persistent Graves' had less TCR diversity than newly diagnosed patients.

Construction of the TCR beta libraries employed iRepertoire HTBI primers in conjunction with Arm-PCR of CDR3 regions. TCRdb used MiXCR to reprocess the multiplex PCR reads, holding one entry per CDR3 protein. The sample records some 410,000 distinct CDR3 sequences, about 17% being singletons. The time point denotes: newly diagnosed GD, antithyroid drugs for less than 3 months. Researchers made the TCR library from RNA that was extracted from PBMCs. This clonotype was counted ten times or more. Its antigen is unknown. The ends lost 4 bases at V and 1 base at J; junction bases unmatched: 10. The CDR3 spans 18 residues. The germline gives CDR1 SGHVS, CDR2 FQNEAQ. These same records also appear under a second study, on T cells in Graves' hyperthyroidism and ophthalmopathy. That source adds: From stable hyperthyroidism, ophthalmopathy was separated by a 13 V-J model.

This clonotype was obtained from a woman under 40 with Graves disease. Sequenced here: peripheral blood mononuclear cells (PBMCs), sampled at new diagnosis, from a patient treated with antithyroid drugs. The chain employs TRBV7-8 and TRBJ2-3; 11 bases fit TRBD2. In DNA form, the CDR3 reads TGTGCCAGCAGCTCTGGGGTAGCGGGAGGGCTACGCACAGATACGCAGTATTTT. Its translation: CASSSGVAGGLRTDTQYF.